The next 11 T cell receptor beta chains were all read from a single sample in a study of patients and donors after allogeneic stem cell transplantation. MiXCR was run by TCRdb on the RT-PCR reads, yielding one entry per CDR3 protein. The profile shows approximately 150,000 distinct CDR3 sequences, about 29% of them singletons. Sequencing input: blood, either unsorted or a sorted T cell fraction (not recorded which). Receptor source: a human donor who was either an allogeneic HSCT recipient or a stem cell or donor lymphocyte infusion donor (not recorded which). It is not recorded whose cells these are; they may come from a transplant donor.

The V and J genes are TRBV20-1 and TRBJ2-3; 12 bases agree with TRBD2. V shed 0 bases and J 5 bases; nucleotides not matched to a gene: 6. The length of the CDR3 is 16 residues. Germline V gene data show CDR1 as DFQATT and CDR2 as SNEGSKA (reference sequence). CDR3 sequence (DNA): TGCAGTGCTAGAGACCCCCCTAGCGGGAGGGGAGATACGCAGTATTTT. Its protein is CSARDPPSGRGDTQYF.

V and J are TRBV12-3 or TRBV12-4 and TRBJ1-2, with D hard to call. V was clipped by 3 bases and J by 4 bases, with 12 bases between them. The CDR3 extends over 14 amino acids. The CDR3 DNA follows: TGTGCCAGCAGTTTCCGGAAGGTCGCCTATGGCTACACCTTC. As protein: CASSFRKVAYGYTF.

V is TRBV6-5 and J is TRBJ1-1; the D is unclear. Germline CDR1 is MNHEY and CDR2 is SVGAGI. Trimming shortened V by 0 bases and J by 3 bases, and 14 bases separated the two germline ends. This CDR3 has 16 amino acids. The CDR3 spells CASSYSGKGPYTEAFF. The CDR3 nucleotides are TGTGCCAGCAGTTACTCGGGGAAAGGGCCTTACACTGAAGCTTTCTTT.

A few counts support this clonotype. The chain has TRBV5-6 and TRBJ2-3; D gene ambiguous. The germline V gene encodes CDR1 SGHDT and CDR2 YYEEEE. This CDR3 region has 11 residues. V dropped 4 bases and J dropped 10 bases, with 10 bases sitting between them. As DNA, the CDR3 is TGTGCCAGCAGCCGCGCTGGCTCGCAGTATTTT. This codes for CASSRAGSQYF.

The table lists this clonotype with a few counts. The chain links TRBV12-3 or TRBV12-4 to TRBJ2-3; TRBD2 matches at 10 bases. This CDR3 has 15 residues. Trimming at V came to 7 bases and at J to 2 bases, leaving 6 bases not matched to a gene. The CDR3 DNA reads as TGTGCCAGCATAGAACTAGCGGGAACCACAGATACGCAGTATTTT. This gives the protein CASIELAGTTDTQYF.

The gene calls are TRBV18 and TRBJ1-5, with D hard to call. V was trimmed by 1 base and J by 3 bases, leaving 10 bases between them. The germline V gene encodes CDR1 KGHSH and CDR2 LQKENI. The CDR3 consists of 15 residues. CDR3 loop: CASSPLDGPNQPQHF. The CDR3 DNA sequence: TGTGCCAGCTCACCACTCGATGGTCCCAATCAGCCCCAGCATTTT. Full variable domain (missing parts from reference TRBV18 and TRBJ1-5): NAGVMQNPRHLVRRRGQEARLRCSPMKGHSHVYWYRQLPEEGLKFMVYLQKENIIDESGMPKERFSAEFPKEGPSILRIQQVVRGDSAAYFCASSPLDGPNQPQHFGDGTRLSIL.

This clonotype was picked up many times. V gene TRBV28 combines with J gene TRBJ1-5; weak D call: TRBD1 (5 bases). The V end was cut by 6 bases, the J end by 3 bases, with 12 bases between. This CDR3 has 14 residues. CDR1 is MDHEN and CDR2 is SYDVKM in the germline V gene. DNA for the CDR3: TGTGCCAGCAGCCTAGACAGTAACAATCAGCCCCAGCATTTT. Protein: CASSLDSNNQPQHF.

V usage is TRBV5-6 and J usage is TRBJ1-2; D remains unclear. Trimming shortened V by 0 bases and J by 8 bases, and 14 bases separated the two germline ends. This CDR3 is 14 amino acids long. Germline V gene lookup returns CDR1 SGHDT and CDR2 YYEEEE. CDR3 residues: CASSLAWTFGGYTF. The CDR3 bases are TGTGCCAGCAGCTTGGCCTGGACTTTTGGAGGCTACACCTTC.

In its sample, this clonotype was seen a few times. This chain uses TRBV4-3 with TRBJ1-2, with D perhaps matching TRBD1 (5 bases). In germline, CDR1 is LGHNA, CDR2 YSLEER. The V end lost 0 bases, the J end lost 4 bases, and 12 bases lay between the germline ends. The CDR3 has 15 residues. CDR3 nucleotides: TGCGCCAGCAGCCAAGAGCGTCAGGGTGGCTATGGCTACACCTTC. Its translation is CASSQERQGGYGYTF.

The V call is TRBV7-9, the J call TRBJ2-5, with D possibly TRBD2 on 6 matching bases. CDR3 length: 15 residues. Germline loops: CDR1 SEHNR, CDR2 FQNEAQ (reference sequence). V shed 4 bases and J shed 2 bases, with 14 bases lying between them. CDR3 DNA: TGTGCCAGCAGCTCCCGACTAGGACAACAAGAGACCCAGTACTTC. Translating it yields CASSSRLGQQETQYF.

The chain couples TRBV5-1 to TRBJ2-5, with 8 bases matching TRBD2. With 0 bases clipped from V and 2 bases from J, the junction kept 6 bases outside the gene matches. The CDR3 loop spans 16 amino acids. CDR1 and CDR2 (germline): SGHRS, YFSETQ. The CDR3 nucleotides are TGCGCCAGCAGCTTGGGACTAGCGCTGGTTCAAGAGACCCAGTACTTC. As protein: CASSLGLALVQETQYF.